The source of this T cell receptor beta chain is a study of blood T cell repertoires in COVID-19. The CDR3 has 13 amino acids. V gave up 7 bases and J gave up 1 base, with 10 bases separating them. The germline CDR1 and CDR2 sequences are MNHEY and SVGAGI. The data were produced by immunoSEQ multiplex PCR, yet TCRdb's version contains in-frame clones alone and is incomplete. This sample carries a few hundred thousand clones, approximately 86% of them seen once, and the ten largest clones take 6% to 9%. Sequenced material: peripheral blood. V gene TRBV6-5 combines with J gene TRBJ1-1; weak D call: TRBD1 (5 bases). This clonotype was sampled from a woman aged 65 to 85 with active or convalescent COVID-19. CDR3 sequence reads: CASIREGNTEAFF. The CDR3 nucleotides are TGTGCCAGCATCAGGGAGGGGAACACTGAAGCTTTCTTT.